Below are 22 T cell receptor beta chains sequenced from a single sample in a study of cytomegalovirus exposure and HLA in healthy donors. The primer mix had 60 Vbeta and 13 Jbeta primers. Generated by immunoSEQ multiplex PCR, the TCRdb table keeps only in-frame clones and is missing some. The sample has 90,000 to 130,000 clones; 65% to 80% are singletons. Source material: PBMCs. Receptors originate from a woman aged 55-75 years in good health and CMV-seropositive.

The rearrangement uses TRBV28 and TRBJ2-7; D uncertain. From germline, CDR1 is MDHEN and CDR2 SYDVKM. CDR3 length equals 11 residues. V lost 6 bases to trimming and J lost 6 bases, with 9 bases between them. The CDR3 reads CASRDASEQYF. The CDR3 region has the DNA TGTGCCAGCAGGGATGCTAGCGAGCAGTACTTC.

This clone was recorded only once. J is TRBJ1-2 and V is TRBV9; D uncertain. The germline gives CDR1 SGDLS, CDR2 YYNGEE. The ends were cut back, 3 bases at V and 4 bases at J, with 7 bases in the middle. CDR3 length: 12 amino acids. The CDR3 bases are TGTGCCAGCAGCGGGGAGGGCTATGGCTACACCTTC. Amino acid sequence: CASSGEGYGYTF.

As regards this clone: One end of the junction varies from germline; a read error may be responsible. The chain employs TRBV7-9 and TRBJ2-2; D might be TRBD2 (6 bases). Germline assignment: CDR1 SEHNR and CDR2 FQNEAQ (reference sequence). The CDR3 is 16 residues long. The CDR3 nucleotides are TGTTCCAGCAGCTTAGCTGGGGGGAAAAACACCGGGGAGCTGTTTTTT. Translated, it gives CSSSLAGGKNTGELFF.

The chain has TRBV19 and TRBJ2-7, with D tentatively TRBD2 (6 bases). The germline V gene has CDR1 LNHDA and CDR2 SQIVND (reference sequence). V lost 6 bases to trimming and J lost 7 bases, with 16 bases between them. The CDR3 extends over 13 amino acids. This CDR3 is CASRIGSAGEQYF. The DNA of the CDR3 is TGTGCCAGTAGGATCGGGAGCGCAGGGGAGCAGTACTTC.

The chain combines TRBV7-9 with TRBJ2-5; the D gene is possibly TRBD2 (5 bases). The V and J ends lost 8 bases and 5 bases respectively, with 21 bases between them. This CDR3 contains 15 residues. From germline, CDR1 is SEHNR and CDR2 FQNEAQ (reference sequence). The CDR3 loop is CASASSSGEGETQYF. CDR3 in DNA: TGTGCCAGCGCGTCCTCGAGCGGAGAAGGGGAGACCCAGTACTTC.

The chain combines TRBV19 with TRBJ1-2, with 9 bases lining up with TRBD1. CDR3 length: 13 amino acids. From germline, CDR1 is LNHDA and CDR2 SQIVND (reference sequence). The J segment lost 8 bases and the V segment lost 3 bases, leaving 4 bases of the junction unmatched. The DNA of the CDR3 is TGTGCCAGTAGTATGGCCGGGACAGGGGGCTACACCTTC. It encodes CASSMAGTGGYTF.

The V and J genes are TRBV9 and TRBJ2-3, with 9 positions matching TRBD2. The CDR3 is 16 residues long. V gave up 1 base and J gave up 6 bases; unmatched junction bases: 9. Germline loops: CDR1 SGDLS, CDR2 YYNGEE. The CDR3 coding sequence is TGTGCCAGCAGCGTACAGGCTAGCGGGATAATTGATACGCAGTATTTT. Its protein is CASSVQASGIIDTQYF.

The table lists this clone with a few counts. The V call is TRBV2, the J call TRBJ1-1; 8 bases line up with TRBD1. Trimming took 2 bases from V and 4 from J; bases not matched to a gene: 15. Germline lookup yields CDR1 SNHLY and CDR2 FYNNEI. There are 18 residues in the CDR3. CDR3 nucleotide sequence: TGTGCCAGCAGTGAATTCACAGGGGGATCCTTTTGCGGCACTGAAGCTTTCTTT. Residues: CASSEFTGGSFCGTEAFF.

V gene TRBV11-1 combines with J gene TRBJ1-1; D remains ambiguous. The CDR3 has 13 amino acids. V was pared by 3 bases and J by 1 base, with 6 bases between. CDR1 SGHAT and CDR2 FQDESV come from the germline V gene (reference sequence). The CDR3 bases are TGTGCCAGCAGCTTCGGGGAGAACACTGAAGCTTTCTTT. Encoded protein: CASSFGENTEAFF.

As for this clone: This sample includes further DNA sequences coding for the same CDR3. J is TRBJ1-5 and V is TRBV2; possibly TRBD1 for D (5 bases). Trimming left V 3 bases short and J 4 bases short, with 10 bases between. Germline values: CDR1 SNHLY, CDR2 FYNNEI. This CDR3 contains 14 residues. CDR3 bases: TGTGCCAGCAGTGATCGACAGCTGAATCAGCCCCAGCATTTT. Its protein product is CASSDRQLNQPQHF.

The chain links TRBV18 to TRBJ1-3; D is ambiguous. The CDR3 is 16 residues long. The germline V gene has CDR1 KGHSH and CDR2 LQKENI. Trimming shortened V by 2 bases and J by 0 bases, and 11 bases separated the two germline ends. The CDR3 reads CASSPSAGNSGNTIYF. The CDR3 region has the DNA TGTGCCAGCTCACCATCGGCAGGAAACTCTGGAAACACCATATATTTT.

This chain connects TRBV11-2 to TRBJ2-7, with D perhaps TRBD2 (5 bases). The V gene lost 1 base and the J gene lost 6 bases, with 13 bases spanning the gap. Germline CDR1 is SGHAT and CDR2 is FQNNGV. CDR3 length: 14 residues. This CDR3 is CASSLGGRLSEQYF. In nucleotides, the CDR3 is TGTGCCAGCAGCTTAGGTGGGAGACTAAGCGAGCAGTACTTC.

The rearrangement uses TRBV6-6 and TRBJ2-7; 8 bases are shared with TRBD2. The CDR3 covers 12 residues. Trimming at V came to 10 bases and at J to 10 bases, leaving 12 bases not matched to a gene. CDR1 and CDR2 (germline): MNHNY, SVGAGI (reference sequence). CDR3 in amino acids: CAISPGLAAQYF. The CDR3 DNA sequence: TGTGCCATCTCCCCCGGACTAGCCGCCCAGTACTTC.

The table lists this clone with a few counts. This CDR3 reads CASSPNTRKYTDTQYF. Written as DNA, the CDR3 is TGTGCCAGCAGTCCCAACACGAGGAAATACACAGATACGCAGTATTTT. The V call is TRBV28, the J call TRBJ2-3; D is unclear. Deletions cut 5 bases from V and 2 bases from J, with 17 bases between. The CDR3 has 16 amino acids. Germline V gene lookup returns CDR1 MDHEN and CDR2 SYDVKM. Looking up the rest from reference TRBV28 and TRBJ2-3 gives the full variable domain: DVKVTQSSRYLVKRTGEKVFLECVQDMDHENMFWYRQDPGLGLRLIYFSYDVKMKEKGDIPEGYSVSREKKERFSLILESASTNQTSMYLCASSPNTRKYTDTQYFGPGTRLTVL.

The count of this clone is one. The chain has TRBV10-3 and TRBJ1-3, with D unclear. The V end lost 2 bases, the J end lost 4 bases, and 6 bases lay between the germline ends. The CDR3 totals 13 residues. The germline V gene has CDR1 ENHRY and CDR2 SYGVKD. CDR3 nucleotides: TGTGCCATCAGTGAGCTCCAGGGAAACACCATATATTTT. Translation: CAISELQGNTIYF.

The V gene is TRBV9, the J gene TRBJ1-1; D may be TRBD1 (5 bases). Trimming removed 0 bases at V and 9 bases at J, with 18 bases between. In germline, CDR1 is SGDLS, CDR2 YYNGEE. The CDR3 consists of 15 residues. The CDR3 sequence is CASSVVGGAGGKAFF. Written as DNA, the CDR3 is TGTGCCAGCAGCGTAGTTGGCGGGGCAGGTGGTAAAGCTTTCTTT.

The V call is TRBV5-1, the J call TRBJ2-5, with 8 bases identical to TRBD1. The trim removed 4 bases at V and 1 base at J, leaving 3 bases unmatched. Germline assignment: CDR1 SGHRS and CDR2 YFSETQ. The CDR3 has 14 residues. The CDR3 DNA reads TGCGCCAGCAGCCTGGACAGGGTCCAAGAGACCCAGTACTTC. Translating gives CASSLDRVQETQYF.

The chain is built from TRBV7-3 and TRBJ2-7; 9 bases line up with TRBD2. Germline values: CDR1 SGHTA, CDR2 FQGTGA. CDR3 length: 16 residues. The V segment lost 1 base and the J segment 3 bases; nucleotides outside the gene matches: 7. CDR3 sequence reads: CASSLSVGLAVYEQYF. For the CDR3, the DNA is TGTGCCAGCAGCTTAAGTGTGGGACTAGCCGTCTACGAGCAGTACTTC.

The V gene is TRBV5-1, the J gene TRBJ2-7; possible D gene TRBD2, 7 bases. The V end lost 4 bases, the J end lost 5 bases, and 16 bases lay between the germline ends. Germline CDR1 and CDR2: SGHRS and YFSETQ. The length of the CDR3 is 14 residues. The chain's CDR3 is CASSRLGGGDEQYF. The DNA for the CDR3 is TGCGCCAGCAGCCGACTAGGGGGAGGGGACGAGCAGTACTTC.

This CDR3 reads CASSLESSGSPWDEQFF. As DNA, the CDR3 is TGTGCCAGCAGCTTAGAGTCTAGCGGGAGCCCATGGGATGAGCAGTTCTTC. The gene calls are TRBV11-3 and TRBJ2-1; 10 nucleotides match TRBD2. The CDR3 length is 17 residues. The ends lost 0 bases at V and 8 bases at J; junction bases unmatched: 10. CDR1 and CDR2 from the germline V gene are SGHNT and YENEEA.

The rearrangement joins TRBV7-2 to TRBJ2-5; possibly TRBD1 for D (8 bases). This CDR3 has 15 amino acids. Germline loops: CDR1 SGHTA, CDR2 FQGNSA. Deletions cut 5 bases from V and 5 bases from J, with 18 bases between. In DNA, the CDR3 is TGTGCCAGCAGCCCGCGGACAGGGCGGGGGGAGACCCAGTACTTC. Translated, it gives CASSPRTGRGETQYF. Full variable domain (rest looked up from reference TRBV7-2 and TRBJ2-5): GAGVSQSPSNKVTEKGKDVELRCDPISGHTALYWYRQSLGQGLEFLIYFQGNSAPDKSGLPSDRFSAERTGGSVSTLTIQRTQQEDSAVYLCASSPRTGRGETQYFGPGTRLLVL.

V gene TRBV18 combines with J gene TRBJ1-1; 9 nucleotides match TRBD1. The V gene's germline CDR1 is KGHSH and CDR2 LQKENI. The CDR3 covers 13 residues. With V trimmed by 6 bases and J by 5 bases, 4 bases remained unmatched. For the CDR3, the DNA is TGTGCCAGCTCCGGGACAGGGACTACTGAAGCTTTCTTT. It is translated as CASSGTGTTEAFF.